This TCR beta chain was obtained from a study of regulatory T cells in long-lasting Graves disease. Study details: For a period under 3 months, newly diagnosed Graves' patients had taken antithyroid drugs.

V shed 3 bases and J shed 2 bases, with 8 bases lying between them. The CDR3 sequence is 15 residues long. iRepertoire HTBI primers and Arm-PCR of CDR3 regions built TCR beta libraries. Per the study methods: 62 TRBV and 14 TRBJ segments were identified across samples. A single record per CDR3 protein comes from TCRdb applying MiXCR to the multiplex PCR reads. These V and J calls are TCRdb output, not the study's own analysis. The sample shows around 500,000 distinct CDR3 sequences, around 11% of them seen only once. Findings and caveats of the study: Persistent disease preferred TRBV28, TRBJ1-2 and TRBJ2-5; new disease, TRBV20-1 and TRBJ2-1.

Time point meaning: newly diagnosed GD, antithyroid drugs for less than 3 months. Following extraction of RNA from PBMCs, that RNA was used to make the TCR library. This clonotype appeared many times. No antigen is known for it. These sequences were also reported in another study, on T cells in Graves' hyperthyroidism and ophthalmopathy. That study adds: Researchers report that a 13 V-J model separated ophthalmopathy from stable hyperthyroidism.

The chain employs TRBV12-3 or TRBV12-4 and TRBJ2-6, with a tentative D call TRBD2 (6 bases). The clonotype was recovered from a woman in her twenties or thirties with Graves disease. Material: peripheral blood mononuclear cells (PBMCs), obtained at new diagnosis, from a patient treated with antithyroid drugs. CDR3 DNA: TGTGCCAGCAGTTTGGGGGGTACTGGGGCCAACGTCCTGACTTTC. Translated: CASSLGGTGANVLTF.